These T cell receptor beta chains were read from a single sample in a study of blood T cell repertoires in COVID-19. Profiled with immunoSEQ multiplex PCR; TCRdb holds only in-frame clones, not every one. The profile covers 310,000 or so clones, with 87% appearing a single time and around 10% taken by the ten largest. The sequenced material came from PBMCs or T cells enriched from blood (not recorded which). These receptors were obtained from a woman between 18 and 30 years old who had recovered from COVID-19. Both conserved end residues are part of each CDR3. The D gene is left open where the match is weak. Expanded clones get a size class; other rows say once, few or many, or leave the size out.

CAISWEGLAYNSPLHF	TGTGCCATCAGCTGGGAGGGGCTAGCCTATAATTCACCCCTCCACTTT	-	TRBJ1-6	TRBV10-3	-
CASSRGTDRYNEQFF	TGTGCCAGCAGCCGCGGGACAGACCGATACAATGAGCAGTTCTTC	-	TRBJ2-1	TRBV6-5	-
CASSLGGGFEAFF	TGTGCCAGCAGCTTAGGCGGGGGATTTGAAGCTTTCTTT	-	TRBJ1-1	TRBV7-6	-
CASSLRTSGGSRRSQYF	TGTGCCAGCAGCCTAAGGACTAGCGGGGGCTCTCGTCGGTCGCAGTATTTT	-	TRBJ2-3	TRBV7-9	TRBD2
CASSTGTDRDTGELFF	TGTGCCAGTAGTACCGGGACAGACCGGGACACCGGGGAGCTGTTTTTT	-	TRBJ2-2	TRBV19	TRBD1
CASTPGSRDQPQHF	TGTGCCAGCACCCCAGGCAGCAGGGATCAGCCCCAGCATTTT	-	TRBJ1-5	TRBV2	-
CASSQFYPGLGSYEQYF	TGTGCCAGCAGCCAATTCTACCCGGGACTGGGCTCCTACGAGCAGTACTTC	-	TRBJ2-7	TRBV14	-
CASSEGGGALDEQFF	TGTGCCAGCAGTGAAGGCGGGGGGGCTTTAGATGAGCAGTTCTTC	-	TRBJ2-1	TRBV6-1	TRBD2
CASSQDGQAYGYTF	TGCGCCAGCAGCCAAGATGGTCAGGCCTATGGCTACACCTTC	-	TRBJ1-2	TRBV4-3	-
CASSYSTSGGAAYNEQFF	TGTGCCAGCAGTTACTCGACTAGCGGGGGGGCGGCCTACAATGAGCAGTTCTTC	-	TRBJ2-1	TRBV6-2/TRBV6-3	TRBD2
CASSSEPGGWEKLFF	TGTGCCAGCAGTTCCGAACCGGGAGGGTGGGAAAAACTGTTTTTT	once	TRBJ1-4	TRBV28	-
CASSETALGGYTF	TGTGCCAGCAGTGAGACAGCGTTAGGGGGCTACACCTTC	once	TRBJ1-2	TRBV12-3/TRBV12-4	-
CATSSRGTGDSPLHF	TGTGCCACCAGTAGCAGGGGTACTGGGGATTCACCCCTCCACTTT	-	TRBJ1-6	TRBV15	-
CASSTTSPYSNQPQHF	TGTGCCAGTAGTACAACATCCCCGTATAGCAATCAGCCCCAGCATTTT	-	TRBJ1-5	TRBV19	-
CASSVGQGNSPLHF	TGTGCCAGCAGCGTGGGACAGGGGAACTCACCCCTCCACTTT	-	TRBJ1-6	TRBV14	TRBD1
CASRGGMNTEAFF	TGTGCCAGCCGTGGAGGGATGAACACTGAAGCTTTCTTT	-	TRBJ1-1	TRBV2	-
CASSYSWDRRYGYTF	TGTGCCAGCAGTTACTCGTGGGACAGGAGGTATGGCTACACCTTC	-	TRBJ1-2	TRBV6-5	TRBD1
CASSDPGGMTNEKLFF	TGTGCCAGCAGTGATCCGGGGGGGATGACTAATGAAAAACTGTTTTTT	-	TRBJ1-4	TRBV6-1	-
CASSLAPGLNYGYTF	TGTGCCAGCAGCTTAGCCCCAGGGCTGAACTATGGCTACACCTTC	-	TRBJ1-2	TRBV7-2	-
CASSTGRGGETEAFF	TGTGCCAGCTCAACCGGCCGGGGGGGCGAAACTGAAGCTTTCTTT	-	TRBJ1-1	TRBV18	-
CASSPNRGNQPQHF	TGTGCCAGCAGCCCTAACAGGGGTAATCAGCCCCAGCATTTT	few	TRBJ1-5	TRBV27	TRBD1
CASSQILAANTGELFF	TGTGCCAGCAGCCAAATATTGGCGGCTAACACCGGGGAGCTGTTTTTT	-	TRBJ2-2	TRBV28	-
CASSLFTQNNEQFF	TGTGCCAGCAGCTTATTCACGCAGAACAATGAGCAGTTCTTC	-	TRBJ2-1	TRBV7-8	-